This T cell receptor beta chain was sequenced in a study of beta chain features in type 1 diabetes. Study-level points and caveats: Because the template was cDNA, high-expressing cells might be over-represented. In all four CD4+ subsets, TCRB CDR3 length was significantly, moderately reduced in type 1 diabetes.

Expressed TCRB transcripts got sequenced, as all isolated RNA was reverse transcribed. TCRdb's copy holds only in-frame clones and misses some; the assay was immunoSEQ multiplex PCR. The sample includes some 240,000 clones, 11% seen only once; the top ten take 1% to 1.5%. Germline V gives CDR1 SGHAT, CDR2 FQNNGV. V gave up 4 bases and J gave up 0 bases, with 13 bases separating them. This CDR3 contains 15 residues. This clone appeared many times. Its antigen is undetermined. Sequencing input: central memory CD4+ T cells from blood. The clonotype comes from a man between 18 and 29 years old in good health. This chain links TRBV11-2 with TRBJ2-7; possibly TRBD1 for D (5 bases). CDR3 DNA sequence: TGTGCCAGCAGCTCCCCCCGACAGTCCTCCTACGAGCAGTACTTC. It specifies CASSSPRQSSYEQYF.